Below, 18 T cell receptor beta chains from the same sample are listed, as sequenced in a study of T cells in women clearing cervical HPV infection. Generated by immunoSEQ multiplex PCR, the TCRdb table keeps only in-frame clones and is missing some. The sample spans under 45,000 clones; the ten largest clones claim under 7%. Sequencing used blood buffy coat. These receptors were collected from a woman aged 18-70 years with a cervical HPV16 infection that either progressed to CIN3+ or cleared (not recorded which).

Concerning this clone itself: The DNA ends 3 residues before the CDR3 does, and the rest of the CDR3 is filled in from the germline J gene. This chain connects TRBV20-1 to TRBJ2-2; 7 nucleotides agree with TRBD2. The CDR3 consists of 13 residues. V lost 3 bases, J lost 3 bases, and 1 base stayed unmatched. CDR1 is DFQATT, CDR2 SNEGSKA, per germline (reference sequence). The CDR3 loop reads CSASGGYTGELFF. CDR3 bases read: TGCAGTGCTAGCGGGGGGTACACCGGGGAG.

Comments on this clone: Read coverage stops 3 residues before the CDR3 terminus; the germline J gene supplies the remainder. The gene calls are TRBV28 and TRBJ1-4; perhaps TRBD1 as D (6 bases). This CDR3 spans 14 amino acids. V lost 8 bases to trimming and J lost 4 bases, with 14 bases between them. The germline CDR1 and CDR2 sequences are MDHEN and SYDVKM. The CDR3 reads CASAKGQSNEKLFF. The covered CDR3 bases are TGTGCCAGCGCAAAAGGACAGAGTAATGAAAAA.

Points on this clone: The missing CDR3 end, 3 residues past where the read stops, is filled in from the germline J gene. The chain links TRBV20-1 to TRBJ1-5, with D possibly being TRBD1 (5 bases). The CDR3 runs 15 residues. CDR1 is DFQATT, CDR2 SNEGSKA, per germline (reference sequence). V lost 3 bases and J 7 bases, leaving 19 bases between the germline ends. CDR3 bases read: TGCAGTGCTAGGGGGGACGGGGGGGGGACCCAGCCC. This translates into CSARGDGGGTQP. Given in full, the CDR3 is CSARGDGGGTQPQHF.

For this clone: The sequenced fragment ends 3 residues before the CDR3 boundary, so the rest is inferred from the germline J gene. This chain uses TRBV4-1 with TRBJ2-1, with 9 bases fitting TRBD2. The CDR3 loop spans 17 amino acids. The germline CDR1 and CDR2 sequences are MGHRA and YSYEKL. Trimming cost V 0 bases and J 4 bases; bases outside gene matches: 7. Partial CDR3 DNA: TGCGCCAGCAGCCAAGATCTACGCACTAGCGGGTACAATGAG. This gives the protein CASSQDLRTSGYNE. The CDR3 as a whole reads CASSQDLRTSGYNEQFF.

Turning to this clone: The observed sequence ends 3 residues before the CDR3 terminus, with the missing tail filled in from the germline J gene. The chain carries TRBV5-1 and TRBJ2-7; a possible D gene is TRBD1 (6 bases). Between the trimmed V and J ends, which lost 2 bases and 3 bases, there was a span of 18 bases. CDR1 SGHRS and CDR2 YFSETQ come from the germline V gene. This CDR3 spans 16 amino acids. The CDR3 DNA, read in part, is TGCGCCAGCAGCTTCCCAGGGGTGGGGGATATCTACGAG. Amino acids: CASSFPGVGDIYE. Given in full, the CDR3 is CASSFPGVGDIYEQYF.

Regarding this clone: The read stops 3 residues short of the end of the CDR3; the missing end is completed from the germline J gene. This sequence joins TRBV5-4 and TRBJ2-7, with TRBD1 as a possible D gene (7 bases). This CDR3 comprises 14 residues. The V gene's germline CDR1 is SGHNT and CDR2 YYREEE (reference sequence). V lost 6 bases to trimming and J lost 6 bases, with 19 bases between them. CDR3 loop: CASTTRQGLSEQYF. CDR3 DNA (partial): TGTGCCAGCACAACGAGACAGGGACTTTCCGAG.

Points on this clone: The CDR3 end falls 3 residues outside the read, so it is completed with the germline J gene. Other nucleotide sequences from this sample produce the same CDR3. V is TRBV28 and J is TRBJ2-7; D perhaps matches TRBD2 (5 bases). V lost 3 bases to trimming and J lost 0 bases, with 12 bases between them. This CDR3 spans 15 amino acids. From germline, CDR1 is MDHEN and CDR2 SYDVKM. CDR3 protein: CASSLSDYSSYEQYF. The sequenced part of the CDR3 DNA is TGTGCCAGCAGTTTGTCTGACTATAGCTCCTACGAG.

Of note for this clone: The CDR3 end falls 3 residues outside the read, so it is completed with the germline J gene. The gene calls are TRBV19 and TRBJ2-5; 10 bases line up with TRBD2. CDR3 size: 16 residues. Germline trimming cut 4 bases from V and 1 base from J; bases unmatched to any gene: 6. CDR1 LNHDA and CDR2 SQIVND come from the germline V gene (reference sequence). The DNA read from the CDR3 is TGTGCCAGTAGTAGCTATAGCGGGGGGACCCAAGAGACC. Translation: CASSSYSGGTQET. The whole CDR3 sequence is CASSSYSGGTQETQYF.

Note on this clone: The read is 3 residues too short to cover the CDR3 end, so that end is filled in from the germline J gene. The rearrangement links TRBV5-1 to TRBJ1-5; D call uncertain. V was trimmed by 4 bases and J by 8 bases, leaving 13 bases between them. Germline CDR1 reads SGHRS; CDR2 reads YFSETQ. The CDR3 totals 13 residues. The CDR3 is CASSVNPFEPQHF. The CDR3 DNA, read in part, is TGCGCCAGCAGCGTTAATCCCTTTGAGCCC.

As for this clone: The read ends 3 residues shy of where the CDR3 ends; the end is completed using the germline J gene. This chain links TRBV20-1 with TRBJ1-1; a weak D match, TRBD1 (5 bases). Germline V gene data show CDR1 as DFQATT and CDR2 as SNEGSKA (reference sequence). The germline V and J ends were trimmed by 2 bases and 2 bases, with 12 bases remaining between them. The length of the CDR3 is 14 residues. CDR3 bases read: TGCAGTGCTAGACAGACAGAATTTAACACTGAA. As protein: CSARQTEFNTE. The full CDR3 protein reads CSARQTEFNTEAFF.

Comment on this clone: Read coverage stops 3 residues before the CDR3 terminus; the germline J gene supplies the remainder. The rearrangement uses TRBV12-3 or TRBV12-4 and TRBJ1-2; 7 bases agree with TRBD1. CDR3 size: 13 residues. J lost 7 bases, V lost 5 bases, and 7 bases had no gene match. CDR3 DNA (partial): TGTGCCAGCAGTCGTGACAGGGCATTTGGC. It translates to CASSRDRAFG. The entire CDR3 protein is CASSRDRAFGYTF.

CDR3 sequence: CSVGGSDTQYF. CDR3 bases read: TGCAGCGTCGGCGGTTCAGATACG. The chain recombines TRBV29-1 with TRBJ2-3; no clear D. The observed sequence ends 3 residues before the CDR3 terminus, with the missing tail filled in from the germline J gene. Germline assignment: CDR1 SQVTM and CDR2 ANQGSEA. Trimming stripped 6 bases from V and 4 bases from J, with 8 bases between. This CDR3 has 11 amino acids.

A remark on this clone: The read terminates 3 residues before the CDR3 end, so the remaining end is supplied by the germline J gene. The chain links TRBV30 to TRBJ2-6; 7 bases are shared with TRBD1. J was trimmed by 2 bases and V by 2 bases; bases with no gene match: 9. The CDR3 totals 17 residues. Germline CDR1 GTSNPN, CDR2 SVGIG (reference sequence). CDR3 loop: CAWSPNPTGAGANVLTF. CDR3 bases read: TGTGCCTGGAGTCCAAACCCCACAGGGGCTGGGGCCAACGTC. The complete variable domain, with remaining parts taken from reference TRBV30 and TRBJ2-6, reads SQTIHQWPATLVQPVGSPLSLECTVEGTSNPNLYWYRQAAGRGLQLLFYSVGIGQISSEVPQNLSASRPQDRQFILSSKKLLLSDSGFYLCAWSPNPTGAGANVLTFGAGSRLTVL.

About this clone itself: The CDR3 goes on 3 residues after the read ends, and that part is filled in from the germline J gene. The chain carries TRBV6-2 or TRBV6-3 and TRBJ1-2; possible D gene TRBD1, 5 bases. With 4 bases removed from V and 4 bases from J, the gap between germline ends came to 13 bases. CDR1 and CDR2 (germline): MNHEY, SVGEGT. This CDR3 has 14 amino acids. CDR3 sequence reads: CASSSPGESYGYTF. CDR3 DNA (partial): TGTGCCAGCAGTTCCCCGGGGGAGAGCTATGGC.

On this clone: From the germline J gene comes the end of the CDR3, since the read stops 3 residues before it. The chain combines TRBV20-1 with TRBJ2-7; the D is unclear. V was clipped by 5 bases and J by 0 bases, with 11 bases between them. CDR3 length: 13 amino acids. Germline-derived CDR1 and CDR2 are DFQATT and SNEGSKA (reference sequence). The CDR3 spells CSAPSPSSYEQYF. Incomplete CDR3 DNA: TGCAGTGCTCCAAGCCCGAGCTCCTACGAG.

Comment on this clone: Read coverage stops 3 residues before the CDR3 terminus; the germline J gene supplies the remainder. V and J are TRBV25-1 and TRBJ2-3; 8 positions match TRBD1. The CDR3 is made up of 16 amino acids. Germline assignment: CDR1 MGHDK and CDR2 SYGVNS. Losses at the gene ends were 4 bases for V and 2 bases for J; bases not matched to a gene: 8. The chain's CDR3 is CASSADRDWVTDTQYF. The sequenced part of the CDR3 DNA is TGTGCCAGCAGTGCGGACAGGGATTGGGTCACAGATACG.

Comment on this clone: The read gets to within 3 residues of the CDR3 end, and the germline J gene fills in the rest. The chain uses TRBV7-3 and TRBJ1-2; TRBD1 might be the D (5 bases). This CDR3 region has 15 residues. CDR1 and CDR2 (germline): SGHTA, FQGTGA. The sequenced CDR3 bases are TGTGCCAGCAGCCCGACTAGCGGGGGATACAATGAC. Translating it yields CASSPTSGGYND. The full CDR3 protein reads CASSPTSGGYNDYTF.

Comment on this clone: Read sequence stops 3 residues before the CDR3 end, and the germline J gene provides the missing end. The chain combines TRBV7-9 with TRBJ1-1; D might be TRBD1 (6 bases). The CDR3 loop spans 14 amino acids. Trimming pared 5 bases from V and 4 bases from J, leaving 14 bases between. Germline V gene sequence: CDR1 SEHNR, CDR2 FQNEAQ (reference sequence). Partial CDR3 DNA: TGTGCCAGCAGCAATTACAGGGCTTCCACTGAA. This gives the protein CASSNYRASTE. The whole CDR3 is CASSNYRASTEAFF. Drawing the rest from reference TRBV7-9 and TRBJ1-1, the complete variable domain is DTGVSQNPRHKITKRGQNVTFRCDPISEHNRLYWYRQTLGQGPEFLTYFQNEAQLEKSRLLSDRFSAERPKGSFSTLEIQRTEQGDSAMYLCASSNYRASTEAFFGQGTRLTVV.